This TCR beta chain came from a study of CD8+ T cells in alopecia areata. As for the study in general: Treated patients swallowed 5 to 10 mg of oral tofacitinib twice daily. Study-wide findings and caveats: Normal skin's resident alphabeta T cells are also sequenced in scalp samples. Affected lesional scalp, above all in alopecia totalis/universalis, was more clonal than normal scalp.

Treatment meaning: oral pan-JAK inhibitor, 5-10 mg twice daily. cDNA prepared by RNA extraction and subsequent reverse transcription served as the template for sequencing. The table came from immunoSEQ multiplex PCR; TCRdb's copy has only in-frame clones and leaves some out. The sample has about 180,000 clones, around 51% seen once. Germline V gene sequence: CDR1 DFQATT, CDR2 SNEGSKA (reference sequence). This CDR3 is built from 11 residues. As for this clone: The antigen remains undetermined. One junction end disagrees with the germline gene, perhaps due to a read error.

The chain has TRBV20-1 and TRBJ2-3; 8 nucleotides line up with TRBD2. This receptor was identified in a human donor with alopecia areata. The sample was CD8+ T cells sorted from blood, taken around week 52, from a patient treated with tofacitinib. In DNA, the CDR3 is TGCAGTGCTACAGAGCTAGCGGGCGGGCATTTT. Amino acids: CSATELAGGHF.